The clone carrying this T cell receptor beta chain was seen only a few times. What it binds is not known. This CDR3 spans 15 amino acids. Germline V CDR1 and CDR2: LGHNA, YSLEER. Trimming pared 0 bases from V and 3 bases from J, leaving 11 bases between. These data originate in a study of blood T cells in healthy people across ages. Findings and limits, study-wide: Researchers judged that diversity estimates from one million T cells fell short of true values. Measured against age, TCR beta diversity per million T cells decreased in a roughly linear manner.

Next came a second PCR, run for roughly 7 to 12 cycles, which used a sample-barcoded 5' primer along with a J-beta primer mix. TCRdb itself ran the 5' RACE reads through MiXCR, one entry per CDR3 protein. The table has 1.5 million to 2 million distinct CDR3 sequences, 49% seen once. The specimen sequenced was blood. The TCR originated in a woman in her thirties or forties in good health. The J gene is TRBJ2-5, the V gene TRBV4-3; D call uncertain. CDR3 sequence (DNA): TGCGCCAGCAGCCAAGATGAAATGCTAGAAGAGACCCAGTACTTC. It yields the protein CASSQDEMLEETQYF.